This T cell receptor (beta chain) appears in the sequencing data of a study of CD8 T cells in Susac syndrome. Study results and caveats: Acknowledgment was made by the study that its TCR sequencing and HLA analysis involved a relatively small number of individuals.

Concerning this clonotype: Antigen specificity is unknown.

Reverse transcription of roughly 0.5 to 1 ug RNA was performed with random hexamers. By means of immunoSEQ multiplex PCR, TCR beta CDR3 spanning 54 Vbeta and 13 Jbeta underwent amplification. TCRdb re-derived calls from the immunoSEQ multiplex PCR reads in MiXCR, one entry per CDR3 protein. The sample yields roughly 200,000 distinct CDR3 sequences, approximately 95% seen once. The multiple sclerosis controls comprised treatment-naive patients whose relapsing-remitting disease was stable or active. TEMRA cells were enriched by FACS, and CD4+ and CD8+ T cells were negatively isolated. The TCR sequence derives from a human donor with multiple sclerosis. Material for sequencing was CD4+ T cells from PBMCs.

The CDR3 coding sequence is TGCAGCGTTGGACTAGCGGGGGGCACAGATACGCAGTATTTT. Translating it yields CSVGLAGGTDTQYF. The chain employs TRBV29-1 and TRBJ2-3; 12 positions match TRBD2. The CDR3 extends over 14 amino acids. Germline V gene sequence: CDR1 SQVTM, CDR2 ANQGSEA. V shed 4 bases, J shed 1 base, and the junction held 0 bases outside the gene matches.